This T cell receptor (beta chain) emerged from a study of beta chain features in type 1 diabetes. General study findings and limits: Researchers report that Type 1 diabetes patients had moderately but significantly shorter TCRB CDR3s across all four CD4+ subsets.

In germline, CDR1 is SGHRS, CDR2 YFSETQ. The CDR3 spans 15 residues. V lost 0 bases to trimming and J lost 6 bases, with 13 bases between them. Only a few counts were recorded for this clone. Its antigen is unidentified. The whole isolated RNA underwent reverse transcription, so sequencing captured expressed TCRB transcripts. TCRdb's table, derived via immunoSEQ multiplex PCR, lists solely in-frame clones and lacks some. The sample records about 710,000 clones, about an eighth being singletons. The TCR sequence derives from a man between 18 and 29 years old with type 1 diabetes. Input material: naive CD4+ T cells from blood. The gene calls are TRBV5-1 and TRBJ2-1; D remains unclear. CDR3 sequence reads: CASSLDNFSGNEQFF. In DNA form, the CDR3 reads TGCGCCAGCAGCTTGGACAATTTCTCGGGCAATGAGCAGTTCTTC.